This T cell receptor (beta chain) was observed in a study of Ad26.COV2.S vaccination and SARS-CoV-2 variants (TCRdb year 2021). Notes on the research overall: Vaccine-arm donors came from COV1001, a multicentre, randomized, double-blind, placebo-controlled phase I-IIa trial of Ad26.COV2.S in healthy adults. The specificity and breadth of SARS-CoV-2-reactive T cell receptors after Ad26.COV2.S vaccination were assessed by TCRbeta repertoire sequencing. Ad26.COV2.S was administered intramuscularly at 5 x 10^10 or 1 x 10^11 viral particles, either as a single shot or as two shots given 56 days apart. Participants in the trial were split at random into five groups of five each, receiving low-dose or high-dose Ad26.COV2.S once or twice, or else placebo on both occasions. Investigators remained blinded to trial group allocation during experiments and outcome assessment. The TCR-sequenced set comprised about 30 samples: some 20 Ad26.COV2.S vaccine recipients, 5 placebo recipients and 8 SARS-CoV-2 convalescent individuals.

Overall study outcomes, separate from this receptor: Spike-specific TCR breadth was higher in Ad26.COV2.S recipients than in placebo recipients (P = 0.0014). After vaccination, substantial breadth of spike-specific CD8+ and CD4+ T cell responses was reported. Comparing responses between vaccine doses or regimens was not something the study was powered to do. The authors noted that total T cell responses may have been underestimated by the TCR breadth and depth analyses. Comparable non-spike TCR breadth was observed between vaccine and placebo recipients, consistent with only spike being contained in the vaccine.

This specimen's treatment or condition label, interpreted: over 15 received Ad26.COV2.S at low or high dose, single or two shots; about 5 received placebo; per-sample allocation not given. Repertoires of vaccine and placebo recipients were sequenced from samples taken on day 63 after the first injection. Cohort 1b enrolled 20 to 30 adults aged 18-55 years at a single site in Boston, USA, between 29 July and 7 August 2020. Ad26.COV2.S was a replication-incompetent adenovirus type 26 vector that expressed a prefusion-stabilized SARS-CoV-2 spike protein derived from the original Wuhan strain. To note about this clone: Its antigen has not been determined. Per-base quality was not reported, and no clone a single base away is much larger than it.

Per the germline V gene, MNHEY is the CDR1 and SVGAGI is the CDR2. Its CDR3 holds 13 amino acids, cysteine through phenylalanine. Only the CDR3 DNA stays, 39 bases, in frame from base 1. V is shortened by 8 bases, J by 8 bases, and the region joining them spans 15 bases. The immunoSEQ Assay was the method used to sequence TCRbeta CDR3 regions. After extraction, genomic DNA underwent amplification by bias-controlled multiplex PCR, followed by high-throughput sequencing. The source study handled its data this way. To quantify the absolute abundance of every unique TCRbeta CDR3 region, sequences were collapsed and filtered. T cell fraction was estimated by normalizing TCRbeta template counts to usable DNA, with usable DNA measured through amplification of reference genes found in all nucleated cells. Repertoire TCRs were annotated as SARS-CoV-2-specific by exact matching of V gene, CDR3 amino acid sequence and J gene to a known reactive TCR set. The reference SARS-CoV-2 TCR set came from MIRA and was filtered for enrichment in COVID-19-positive ImmuneCODE repertoires, removing public or cross-reactive TCRs. Drawing on the MIRA antigens, annotated TCRs were analysed further at the level of specific ORF or position within ORF. Depth was the summed frequency of annotated unique rearrangements, while breadth was defined as annotated unique rearrangements over total unique productive rearrangements. TCR breadth was compared between groups using two-sided Wilcoxon rank-sum tests. TCRdb limited this immuneACCESS table to in-frame rearrangements with V and J called. A share of clones is missing; checked studies link under half to unresolved V genes, and the rest is unexplained. That table gives V, J and clone size, and the DNA gave D and trimming. The sample records some 410,000 clones, 92% of which are singletons. The ten largest make up more than 1.5% of the sample.

The chain couples TRBV6-5 to TRBJ1-4, with an unclear D gene assignment. The source of this sequence is a person aged 18-65 years who received the Ad26.COV2.S COVID-19 vaccine or a placebo. Sequenced material: peripheral blood, taken in a trial of Ad26.COV2.S vaccine versus placebo. The DNA sequence follows: TGTGCCAGCTCCGGGCCTTTAGGGGAAAAACTGTTTTTT. This yields the protein CASSGPLGEKLFF.